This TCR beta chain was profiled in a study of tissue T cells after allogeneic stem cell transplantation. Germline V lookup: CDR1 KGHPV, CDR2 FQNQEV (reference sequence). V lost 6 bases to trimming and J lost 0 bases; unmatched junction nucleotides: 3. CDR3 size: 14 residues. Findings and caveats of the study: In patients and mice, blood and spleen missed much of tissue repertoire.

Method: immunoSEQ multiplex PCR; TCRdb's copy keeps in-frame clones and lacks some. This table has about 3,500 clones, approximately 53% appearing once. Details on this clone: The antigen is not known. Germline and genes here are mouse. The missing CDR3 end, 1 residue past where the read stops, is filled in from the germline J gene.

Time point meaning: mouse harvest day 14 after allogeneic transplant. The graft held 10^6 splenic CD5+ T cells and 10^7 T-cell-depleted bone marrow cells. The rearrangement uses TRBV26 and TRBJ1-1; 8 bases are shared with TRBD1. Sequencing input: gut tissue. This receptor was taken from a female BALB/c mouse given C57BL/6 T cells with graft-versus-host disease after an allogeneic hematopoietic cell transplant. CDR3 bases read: TGTGCCAGCAGCCTGGGACAGGCAAACACAGAAGTCTTC. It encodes CASSLGQANTEVF. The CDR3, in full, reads CASSLGQANTEVFF.